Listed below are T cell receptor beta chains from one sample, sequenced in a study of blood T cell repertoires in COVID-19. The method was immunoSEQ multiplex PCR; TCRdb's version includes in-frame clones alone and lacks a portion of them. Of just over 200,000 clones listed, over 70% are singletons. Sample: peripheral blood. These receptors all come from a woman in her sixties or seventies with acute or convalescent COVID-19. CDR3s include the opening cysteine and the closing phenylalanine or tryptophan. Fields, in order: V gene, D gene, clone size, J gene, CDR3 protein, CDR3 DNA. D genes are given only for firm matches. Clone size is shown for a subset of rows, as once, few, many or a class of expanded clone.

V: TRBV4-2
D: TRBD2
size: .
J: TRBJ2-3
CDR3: CASSQALGTSESQYF
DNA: TGTGCCAGCAGCCAAGCCCTCGGGACTAGCGAGTCGCAGTATTTT

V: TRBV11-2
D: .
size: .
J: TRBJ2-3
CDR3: CASSLQLSDTQYF
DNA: TGTGCCAGCAGCTTACAACTGTCAGATACGCAGTATTTT

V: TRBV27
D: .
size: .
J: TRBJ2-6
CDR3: CASTGVPSGANVLTF
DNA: TGTGCCAGCACGGGGGTACCCTCTGGGGCCAACGTCCTGACTTTC

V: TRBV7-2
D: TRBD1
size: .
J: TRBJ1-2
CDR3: CASSFKTGIGYTF
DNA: TGTGCCAGCAGCTTCAAGACAGGGATCGGCTACACCTTC

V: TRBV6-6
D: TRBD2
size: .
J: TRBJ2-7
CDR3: CASSLLAGGDEQYF
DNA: TGTGCCAGCAGTCTACTAGCGGGAGGGGACGAGCAGTACTTC

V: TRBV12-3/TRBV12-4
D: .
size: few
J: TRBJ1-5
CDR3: CASSLDGGLPQHF
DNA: TGTGCCAGCAGCCTCGACGGGGGATTACCCCAGCATTTT

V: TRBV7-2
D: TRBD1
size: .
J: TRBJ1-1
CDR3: CASSATGFEAFF
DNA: TGTGCCAGCAGCGCGACAGGGTTCGAAGCTTTCTTT

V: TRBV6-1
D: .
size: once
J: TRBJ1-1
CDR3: CASSETYNTEAFF
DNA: TGTGCCAGCAGTGAGACATATAACACTGAAGCTTTCTTT

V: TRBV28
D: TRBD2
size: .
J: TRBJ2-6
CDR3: CASSQWGGSGANVLTF
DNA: TGTGCCAGCAGTCAGTGGGGGGGCTCTGGGGCCAACGTCCTGACTTTC

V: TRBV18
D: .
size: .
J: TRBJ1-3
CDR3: CASSLRRGGDTIYF
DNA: TGTGCCAGCTCACTCCGAAGAGGGGGGGACACCATATATTTT

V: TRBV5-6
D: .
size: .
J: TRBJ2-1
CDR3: CASSPGQISSYNEQFF
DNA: TGTGCCAGCAGCCCTGGACAGATAAGCTCCTACAATGAGCAGTTCTTC

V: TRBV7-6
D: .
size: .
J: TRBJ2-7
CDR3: CASSLDQGYLPGLSYEQYF
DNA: TGTGCCAGCAGCTTAGACCAGGGATATTTACCTGGATTATCCTACGAGCAGTACTTC

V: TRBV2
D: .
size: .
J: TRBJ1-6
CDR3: CASSETRRDSPLHF
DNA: TGTGCCAGCAGTGAGACTCGGAGGGATTCACCCCTCCACTTT

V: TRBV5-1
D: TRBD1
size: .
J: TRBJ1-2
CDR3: CASSPTGGSNYGYTF
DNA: TGCGCCAGCAGCCCCACAGGGGGGTCCAACTATGGCTACACCTTC

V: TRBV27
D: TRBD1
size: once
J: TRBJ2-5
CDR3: CASTAGQGETQYF
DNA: TGTGCCAGCACTGCGGGACAGGGAGAGACCCAGTACTTC

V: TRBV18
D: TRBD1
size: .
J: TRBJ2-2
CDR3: CASSPMGQGAGGELFF
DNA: TGTGCCAGCTCACCAATGGGACAGGGGGCCGGAGGGGAGCTGTTTTTT

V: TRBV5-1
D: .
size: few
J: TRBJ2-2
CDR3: CASSLERAATSGELFF
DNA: TGCGCCAGCAGCTTGGAGAGAGCGGCTACGTCCGGGGAGCTGTTTTTT

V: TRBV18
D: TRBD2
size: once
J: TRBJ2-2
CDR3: CASSPPGGTGELFF
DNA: TGTGCCAGCTCACCACCGGGGGGGACCGGGGAGCTGTTTTTT

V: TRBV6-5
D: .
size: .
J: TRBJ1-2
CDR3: CASTKTENYGYTF
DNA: TGTGCCAGCACCAAGACAGAAAACTATGGCTACACCTTC

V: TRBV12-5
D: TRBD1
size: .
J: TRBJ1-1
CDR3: CASAWDSVGTEAFF
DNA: TGTGCTAGTGCATGGGACAGTGTTGGCACTGAAGCTTTCTTT

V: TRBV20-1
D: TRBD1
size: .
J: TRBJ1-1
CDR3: CSASQGATEAFF
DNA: TGCAGTGCTAGTCAGGGGGCGACTGAAGCTTTCTTT

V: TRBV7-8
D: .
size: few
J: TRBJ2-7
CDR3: CASGRRGRTSYEQYF
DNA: TGTGCCAGCGGCCGGCGGGGCAGGACTTCCTACGAGCAGTACTTC

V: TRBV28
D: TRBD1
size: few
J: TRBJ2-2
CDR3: CASNNRGRGAGELFF
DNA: TGTGCCAGCAATAACAGGGGGCGCGGCGCCGGGGAGCTGTTTTTT

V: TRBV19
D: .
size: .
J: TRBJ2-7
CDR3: CASNNGGREVYEQYF
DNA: TGTGCCAGTAACAACGGCGGCAGGGAAGTCTACGAGCAGTACTTC

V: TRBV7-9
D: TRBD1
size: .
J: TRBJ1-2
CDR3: CASSLTPGQGAYGYTF
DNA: TGTGCCAGCAGCTTAACCCCCGGGCAGGGGGCCTATGGCTACACCTTC

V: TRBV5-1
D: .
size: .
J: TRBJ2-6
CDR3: CASSEGGLANVLTF
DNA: TGCGCCAGCAGCGAGGGGGGGCTGGCCAACGTCCTGACTTTC

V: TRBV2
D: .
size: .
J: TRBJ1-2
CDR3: CASNNLITNYGYTF
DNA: TGTGCCAGCAATAATCTGATTACAAACTATGGCTACACCTTC

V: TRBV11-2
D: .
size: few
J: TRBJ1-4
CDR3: CASRRFGDNEKLFF
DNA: TGTGCCAGCAGGCGCTTCGGGGATAATGAAAAACTGTTTTTT

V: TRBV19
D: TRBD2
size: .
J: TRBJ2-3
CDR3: CASSQTSGSYTDTQYF
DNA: TGTGCCAGTAGTCAGACTAGCGGGAGTTACACAGATACGCAGTATTTT

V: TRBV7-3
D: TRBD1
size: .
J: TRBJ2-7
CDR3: CASSPDRGPYEQYF
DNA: TGTGCCAGCAGCCCCGACAGGGGTCCCTACGAGCAGTACTTC

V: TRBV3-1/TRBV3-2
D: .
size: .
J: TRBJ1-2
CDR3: CASSQDSGHGYTF
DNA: TGTGCCAGCAGCCAAGACAGTGGCCATGGCTACACCTTC

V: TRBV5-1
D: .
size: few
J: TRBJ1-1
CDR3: CASSLLGPLRDTEAFF
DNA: TGCGCCAGCAGCTTGTTGGGGCCCCTAAGGGACACTGAAGCTTTCTTT

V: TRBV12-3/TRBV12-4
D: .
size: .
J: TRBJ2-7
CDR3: CASQALTYEQYF
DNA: TGTGCCAGCCAAGCGCTCACCTACGAGCAGTACTTC

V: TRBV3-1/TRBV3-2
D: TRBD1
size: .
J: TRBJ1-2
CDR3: CASSQWDRTNYGYTF
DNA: TGTGCCAGCAGCCAGTGGGACAGAACGAACTATGGCTACACCTTC

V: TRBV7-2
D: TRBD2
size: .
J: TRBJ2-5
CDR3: CASSFPSGGETQYF
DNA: TGTGCCAGCAGCTTCCCTAGCGGCGGTGAGACCCAGTACTTC

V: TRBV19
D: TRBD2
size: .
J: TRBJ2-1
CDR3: CASSRTSGTYNEQFF
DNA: TGTGCCAGTAGCCGAACTAGCGGGACTTACAATGAGCAGTTCTTC

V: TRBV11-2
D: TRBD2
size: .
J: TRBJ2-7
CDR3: CASSQPPTPGGLGEQYF
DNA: TGTGCCAGCAGCCAACCCCCTACTCCGGGAGGGCTGGGGGAGCAGTACTTC

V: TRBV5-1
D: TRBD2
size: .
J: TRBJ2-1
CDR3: CASSPALAGLNNEQFF
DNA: TGCGCCAGCAGCCCAGCTCTAGCGGGACTCAACAATGAGCAGTTCTTC

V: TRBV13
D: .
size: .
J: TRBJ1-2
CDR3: CASSSGRGSGDDGYTF
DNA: TGTGCCAGCAGCTCAGGACGGGGATCGGGGGACGATGGCTACACCTTC

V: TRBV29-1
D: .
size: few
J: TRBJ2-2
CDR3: CSVELFTGELFF
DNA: TGCAGCGTTGAACTGTTCACCGGGGAGCTGTTTTTT

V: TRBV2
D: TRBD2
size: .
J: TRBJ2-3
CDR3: CASSGLAGDTDTQYF
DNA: TGTGCCAGCAGTGGACTAGCGGGCGACACAGATACGCAGTATTTT

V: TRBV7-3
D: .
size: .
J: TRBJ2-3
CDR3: CASSLGSRTDTQYF
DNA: TGTGCCAGCAGCTTAGGGAGCCGCACAGATACGCAGTATTTT

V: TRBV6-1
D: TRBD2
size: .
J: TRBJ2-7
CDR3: CASSELAGRSYEQYF
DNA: TGTGCCAGCAGTGAGTTAGCGGGCCGTTCCTACGAGCAGTACTTC

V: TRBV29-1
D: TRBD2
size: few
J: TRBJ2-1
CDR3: CSVGSGNEQFF
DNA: TGCAGCGTGGGTAGCGGGAATGAGCAGTTCTTC

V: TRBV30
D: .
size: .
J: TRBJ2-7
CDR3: CAWSLSPGYEQYF
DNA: TGTGCCTGGAGTTTGAGCCCCGGCTACGAGCAGTACTTC

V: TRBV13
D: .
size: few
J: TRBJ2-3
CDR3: CASSPLRRGHTRDTQYF
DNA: TGTGCCAGCAGCCCCTTAAGACGGGGACACACGAGAGATACGCAGTATTTT

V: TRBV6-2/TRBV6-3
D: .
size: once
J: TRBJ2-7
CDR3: CASSKGDFGEQYF
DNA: TGTGCCAGCAGTAAAGGGGATTTCGGCGAGCAGTACTTC

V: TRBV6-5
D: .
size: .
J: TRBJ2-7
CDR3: CASSYSPAYEQYF
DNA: TGTGCCAGCAGTTACTCCCCCGCGTACGAGCAGTACTTC

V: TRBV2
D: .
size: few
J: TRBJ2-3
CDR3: CARKLALWGTDTQYF
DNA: TGTGCCAGGAAACTAGCCCTATGGGGCACAGATACGCAGTATTTT

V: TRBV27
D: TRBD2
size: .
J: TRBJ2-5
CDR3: CASTGREETQYF
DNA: TGTGCCAGTACCGGGAGGGAAGAGACCCAGTACTTC

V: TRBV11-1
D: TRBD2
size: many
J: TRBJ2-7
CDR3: CASSAGLAPNEQYF
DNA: TGTGCCAGCAGCGCGGGACTAGCGCCTAACGAGCAGTACTTC

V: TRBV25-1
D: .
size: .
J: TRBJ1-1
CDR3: CASSESGTLNTEAFF
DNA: TGTGCCAGCAGTGAATCTGGGACACTAAACACTGAAGCTTTCTTT

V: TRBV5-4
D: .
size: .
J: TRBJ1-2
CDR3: CASSPGGAKYGYTF
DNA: TGTGCCAGCAGCCCTGGGGGGGCGAAGTATGGCTACACCTTC

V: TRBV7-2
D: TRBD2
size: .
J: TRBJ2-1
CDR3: CASSQTSGFYNEQFF
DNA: TGTGCCAGCAGCCAAACTAGCGGGTTCTACAATGAGCAGTTCTTC

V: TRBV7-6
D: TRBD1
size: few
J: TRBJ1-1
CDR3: CASSFSAGTGAEAFF
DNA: TGTGCCAGCAGCTTTTCTGCCGGGACAGGGGCGGAAGCTTTCTTT